The 8 T cell receptor beta chains below all came from one sample that was sequenced in a study of blood T cell repertoires in COVID-19. Some clones are missing from TCRdb's copy, which holds only in-frame ones; the method was immunoSEQ multiplex PCR. The table has roughly 180,000 clones, around 85% seen once. Sequenced: peripheral blood. The receptors were gathered from a woman aged 55-69 years with acute or convalescent COVID-19.

V usage is TRBV30 and J usage is TRBJ1-1, with D perhaps TRBD1 (5 bases). The V gene lost 0 bases and the J gene lost 10 bases, with 12 bases spanning the gap. CDR3 size: 12 residues. Per the germline V gene, CDR1 is GTSNPN and CDR2 is SVGIG (reference sequence). CDR3 amino acids: CAWSVLWGVAFF. CDR3 coding DNA: TGTGCCTGGAGTGTACTCTGGGGGGTAGCTTTCTTT.

The chain combines TRBV28 with TRBJ2-1, with 8 positions matching TRBD2. V shed 5 bases and J 6 bases; nucleotides not matched to a gene: 9. Germline V CDR1 and CDR2: MDHEN, SYDVKM. The CDR3 runs 15 residues. CDR3 sequence reads: CASSPQSGGSNEQFF. CDR3 nucleotide sequence: TGTGCCAGCAGTCCTCAGAGCGGGGGTTCCAATGAGCAGTTCTTC.

This chain links TRBV27 with TRBJ1-5; 9 bases agree with TRBD1. Germline values: CDR1 MNHEY, CDR2 SMNVEV (reference sequence). The CDR3 runs 15 residues. V was pared by 6 bases and J by 5 bases, with 8 bases of the junction left unmatched. CDR3 loop: CASSDRGKGHQPQHF. The DNA for the CDR3 is TGTGCCAGCAGCGACAGGGGGAAAGGTCATCAGCCCCAGCATTTT.

The chain recombines TRBV2 with TRBJ1-2; 10 bases are shared with TRBD1. The CDR3 is 14 amino acids. V dropped 4 bases and J dropped 5; count of bases not matched to a gene: 4. In germline, CDR1 is SNHLY, CDR2 FYNNEI. CDR3 nucleotides: TGTGCCAGCAGTGGACAGGGGGCCAGTTATGGCTACACCTTC. It codes for CASSGQGASYGYTF.

V usage is TRBV28 and J usage is TRBJ1-1; maybe TRBD1 (6 bases). The CDR3 is made up of 12 amino acids. Trimming shortened V by 7 bases and J by 10 bases, and 16 bases separated the two germline ends. Per germline, CDR1 MDHEN and CDR2 SYDVKM. This CDR3 is CASNTGWRRAFF. The DNA of the CDR3 is TGTGCCAGCAATACAGGGTGGAGAAGAGCTTTCTTT.

The DNA of the CDR3 is TGTGCCAGCAGTACTCACGCAGGACAGGGTCTGAATCAGCCCCAGCATTTT. Its protein product is CASSTHAGQGLNQPQHF. This rearrangement joins TRBV28 to TRBJ1-5; 8 bases are a match to TRBD1. The trim removed 5 bases at V and 4 bases at J, leaving 13 bases unmatched. Germline V gives CDR1 MDHEN, CDR2 SYDVKM. The CDR3 runs to 17 residues.

The chain employs TRBV11-3 and TRBJ2-3; perhaps TRBD1 as D (5 bases). The CDR3 runs 13 residues. Trimming cost V 6 bases and J 6 bases, with 13 bases left between them. Germline V gene lookup returns CDR1 SGHNT and CDR2 YENEEA. The CDR3 coding sequence is TGTGCCAGCAGTCAGGGTTTGGGGGATACGCAGTATTTT. This translates into CASSQGLGDTQYF.

This chain connects TRBV2 to TRBJ2-5; D not resolved. The V end was cut by 4 bases, the J end by 2 bases, with 8 bases between. The CDR3 totals 13 residues. Germline CDR1 SNHLY, CDR2 FYNNEI. The CDR3 DNA sequence: TGTGCCAGCAGTGCAGGAAGGCAAGAGACCCAGTACTTC. Its translation is CASSAGRQETQYF.